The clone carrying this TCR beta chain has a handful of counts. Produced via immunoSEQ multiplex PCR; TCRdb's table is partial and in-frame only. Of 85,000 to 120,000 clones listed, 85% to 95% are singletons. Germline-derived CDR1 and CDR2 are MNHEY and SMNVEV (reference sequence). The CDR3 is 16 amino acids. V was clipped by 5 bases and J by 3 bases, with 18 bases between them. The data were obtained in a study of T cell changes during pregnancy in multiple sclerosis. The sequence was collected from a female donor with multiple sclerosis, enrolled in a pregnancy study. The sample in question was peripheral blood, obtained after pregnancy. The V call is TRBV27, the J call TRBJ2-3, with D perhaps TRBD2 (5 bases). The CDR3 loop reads CASSVDGVRSTDTQYF. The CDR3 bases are TGTGCCAGCAGTGTCGACGGGGTACGGAGTACAGATACGCAGTATTTT.